The clone carrying this T cell receptor beta chain was recorded a few times. Antigen specificity is unknown. Per germline, CDR1 SGHNT and CDR2 YENEEA. The V and J ends lost 6 bases and 2 bases, in that order; junction bases with no gene match: 8. The CDR3 has 17 residues. This sample was taken from a study of blood T cells in healthy people across ages. Notes on the study in general: Across the age range, TCR beta diversity per million T cells fell in a roughly linear way.

A second 7 to 11 cycle PCR used barcoded and J-beta primers. TCRdb called the 5' RACE reads again in MiXCR, with one record for every CDR3 protein. The repertoire holds 700,000 or so distinct CDR3 sequences, with around a fifth as singletons. This rearrangement joins TRBV11-3 to TRBJ2-5, with 14 bases lining up with TRBD2. The source material was blood. The clonotype originates from a man between 65 and 85 years old in good health. The CDR3 DNA follows: TGTGCCAGCAGTTCCGGACTAGCGGGGGGTTTTCAAGAGACCCAGTACTTC. The encoded protein is CASSSGLAGGFQETQYF.